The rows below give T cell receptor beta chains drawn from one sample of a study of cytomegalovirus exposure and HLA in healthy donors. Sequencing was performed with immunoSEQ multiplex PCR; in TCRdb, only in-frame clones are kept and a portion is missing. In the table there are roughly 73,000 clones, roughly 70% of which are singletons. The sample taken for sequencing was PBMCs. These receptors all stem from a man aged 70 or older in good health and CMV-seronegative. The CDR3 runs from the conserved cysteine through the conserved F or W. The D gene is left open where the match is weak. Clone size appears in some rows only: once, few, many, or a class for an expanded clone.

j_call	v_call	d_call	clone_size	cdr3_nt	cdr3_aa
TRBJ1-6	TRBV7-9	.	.	TGTGCCAGCAGCTTTAGTAGCCTGCAGGGTAATTCACCCCTCCACTTT	CASSFSSLQGNSPLHF
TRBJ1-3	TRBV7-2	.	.	TGTGCCAGCAGCCCAGGGACTTCTGGAAACACCATATATTTT	CASSPGTSGNTIYF
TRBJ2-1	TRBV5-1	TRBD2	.	TGCGCCAGCAATGGACTAGCGGGAGGGCCATTGGGTGAGCAGTTCTTC	CASNGLAGGPLGEQFF
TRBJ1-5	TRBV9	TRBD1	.	TGTGCCAGCGCTACCTCCGGGACAGTGGGTCAGCCCCAGCATTTT	CASATSGTVGQPQHF
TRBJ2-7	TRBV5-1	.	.	TGCGCCAGCAGCCCGGACCGGGATCCCTACGAGCAGTACTTC	CASSPDRDPYEQYF
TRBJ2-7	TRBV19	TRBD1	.	TGTGCCAGTAGGGGACAGGGGTCCTACGAGCAGTACTTC	CASRGQGSYEQYF
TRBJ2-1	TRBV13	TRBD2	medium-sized	TGTGCCAGCAGCCTCAGGACTAGCGGGGGGTTGGATGAGCAGTTCTTC	CASSLRTSGGLDEQFF
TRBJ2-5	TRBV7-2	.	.	TGTGCCAGCAGACCGACCCTCAGCGGTGTGACCCAGTACTTC	CASRPTLSGVTQYF
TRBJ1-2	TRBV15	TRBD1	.	TGTGCCACCAGCAAACCGGGACAGAACTATGGCTACACCTTC	CATSKPGQNYGYTF
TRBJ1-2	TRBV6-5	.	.	TGTGCCAGCAGTCCAGGCCGGGGACTAGGGTATGGCTACACCTTC	CASSPGRGLGYGYTF
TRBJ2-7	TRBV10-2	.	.	TGCGCCAGCAGTGAGTCGGGCAGTGCCTCCTACGAGCAGTACTTC	CASSESGSASYEQYF
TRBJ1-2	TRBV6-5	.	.	TGTGCCAGCAACATGGGGGCAACAGCTAACTATGGCTACACCTTC	CASNMGATANYGYTF
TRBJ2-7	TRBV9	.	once	TGTGCCAGCAGCCCAACGACAGGTGTAGGCTACGAGCAGTACTTC	CASSPTTGVGYEQYF
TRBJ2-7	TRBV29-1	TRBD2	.	TGCAGCGTTGAAGATATAAGCGGGAGGGGATACGAGCAGTACTTC	CSVEDISGRGYEQYF
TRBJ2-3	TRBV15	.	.	TGTGCCACCAGCAGAGAACAGCGCACAGATACGCAGTATTTT	CATSREQRTDTQYF
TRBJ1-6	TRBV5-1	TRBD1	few	TGCGCCAGCAAGAAGACAGGGGGCTTCAATTCACCCCTCCACTTT	CASKKTGGFNSPLHF
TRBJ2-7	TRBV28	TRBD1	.	TGTGCCAGCAGGGGGGACAGGCTGGGAACCTACGAGCAGTACTTC	CASRGDRLGTYEQYF
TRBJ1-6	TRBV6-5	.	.	TGTGCCAGCAGTATGCGGGGGTTCGATTCACCCCTCCACTTT	CASSMRGFDSPLHF
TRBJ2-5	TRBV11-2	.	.	TGTGCCAGCACACGCGGAGAGACCCAGTACTTC	CASTRGETQYF
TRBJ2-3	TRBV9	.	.	TGTGCCAGCAGCGTAGTAGGTGGGAGAGCCACAGATACGCAGTATTTT	CASSVVGGRATDTQYF
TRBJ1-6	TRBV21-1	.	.	TGTGCCATCTGGGACTCGAGCTCCTATAATTCACCCCTCCACTTT	CAIWDSSSYNSPLHF
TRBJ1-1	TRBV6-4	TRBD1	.	TGTGCCAGCAGTGACCTCCGGGACAGGGGCGCCTTTTGGGGCCTGAACACTGAAGCTTTCTTT	CASSDLRDRGAFWGLNTEAFF
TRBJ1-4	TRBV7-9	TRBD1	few	TGTGCCAGCAGCCACCGACAGGGTACAACTAATGAAAAACTGTTTTTT	CASSHRQGTTNEKLFF
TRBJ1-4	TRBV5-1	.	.	TGCGCCAGCAGCCTATCGGACAGCTCTAATGAAAAACTGTTTTTT	CASSLSDSSNEKLFF
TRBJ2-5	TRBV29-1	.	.	TGCAGCGTCACGCAGGGTGGGGAGACCCAGTACTTC	CSVTQGGETQYF
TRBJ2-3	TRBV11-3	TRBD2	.	TGTGCCAGCAGCTTAGGACTAGCGCAAACAGATACGCAGTATTTT	CASSLGLAQTDTQYF
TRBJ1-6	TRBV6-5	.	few	TGTGCCAGCAGTTACGGGGGCAGGGGTAATTCACCCCTCCACTTT	CASSYGGRGNSPLHF
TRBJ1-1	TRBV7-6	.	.	TGTGCCAGCAGCTTAGTCGGTGCACCAATGAACACTGAAGCTTTCTTT	CASSLVGAPMNTEAFF
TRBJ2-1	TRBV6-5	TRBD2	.	TGTGCCAGCAGTTTACGGGCTAGCGGGAGGAGGGATGAGCAGTTCTTC	CASSLRASGRRDEQFF
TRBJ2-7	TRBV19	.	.	TGTGCCAGTAAACCCTCTGGGCAGGGGCCCGCATACGAGCAGTACTTC	CASKPSGQGPAYEQYF
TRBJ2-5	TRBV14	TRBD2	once	TGTGCCACTTCGACGACTAGCGGGGGGCCCGGGGAGACCCAGTACTTC	CATSTTSGGPGETQYF
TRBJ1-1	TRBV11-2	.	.	TGTGCCAGCAGCTTAGATTGGGGGGGCACTGAAGCTTTCTTT	CASSLDWGGTEAFF
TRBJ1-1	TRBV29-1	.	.	TGCAGCGCCATGAACACTGAAGCTTTCTTT	CSAMNTEAFF
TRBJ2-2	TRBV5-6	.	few	TGTGCCAGCAGCTCCAGGGTTCTCGGGGAGCTGTTTTTT	CASSSRVLGELFF
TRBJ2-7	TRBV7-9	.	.	TGTTCCAGCAGCTCCTTTGGGCACGAGCAGTACTTC	CSSSSFGHEQYF
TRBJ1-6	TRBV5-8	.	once	TGTGCCAGCAGCTTTGGGGGGAGCTCCTATAATTCACCCCTCCACTTT	CASSFGGSSYNSPLHF